This T cell receptor beta chain is drawn from a study of blood T cell repertoires in COVID-19. Background on the study: The origin of the acute and convalescent COVID-19 samples was the United States, Italy and Spain.

Germline trimming cut 6 bases from V and 7 bases from J; bases unmatched to any gene: 9. Germline V gene sequence: CDR1 SGHRS, CDR2 YFSETQ. This CDR3 comprises 15 residues. Sequenced by immunoSEQ multiplex PCR; TCRdb stores in-frame clones only, minus some. The table lists about 33,000 clones, approximately 86% of them singletons, with roughly 26% in the top ten. This chain uses TRBV5-1 with TRBJ1-6; 8 nucleotides match TRBD1. The source of this sequence is an elderly woman with active or convalescent COVID-19. What was sequenced was peripheral blood. CDR3 loop: CASTLQGDVNSPLHF. The CDR3 DNA reads TGCGCCAGCACACTACAGGGGGACGTCAATTCACCCCTCCACTTT.